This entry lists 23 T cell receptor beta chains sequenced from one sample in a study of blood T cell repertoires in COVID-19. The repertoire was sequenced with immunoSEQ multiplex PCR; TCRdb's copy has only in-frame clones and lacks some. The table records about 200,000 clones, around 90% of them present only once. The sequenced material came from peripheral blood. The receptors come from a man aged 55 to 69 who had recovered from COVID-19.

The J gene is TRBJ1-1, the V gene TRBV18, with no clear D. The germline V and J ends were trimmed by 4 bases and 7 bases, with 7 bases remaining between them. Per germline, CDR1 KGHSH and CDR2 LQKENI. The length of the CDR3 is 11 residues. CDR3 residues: CASSRRGEAFF. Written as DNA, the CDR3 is TGTGCCAGCTCACGTCGCGGTGAAGCTTTCTTT.

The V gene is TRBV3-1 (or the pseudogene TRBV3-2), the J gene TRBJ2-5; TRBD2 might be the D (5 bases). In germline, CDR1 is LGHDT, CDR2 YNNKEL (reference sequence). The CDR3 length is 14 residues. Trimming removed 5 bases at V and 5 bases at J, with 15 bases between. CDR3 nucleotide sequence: TGTGCCAGCAGCACGCGGACTCAAGGGGAGACCCAGTACTTC. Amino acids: CASSTRTQGETQYF.

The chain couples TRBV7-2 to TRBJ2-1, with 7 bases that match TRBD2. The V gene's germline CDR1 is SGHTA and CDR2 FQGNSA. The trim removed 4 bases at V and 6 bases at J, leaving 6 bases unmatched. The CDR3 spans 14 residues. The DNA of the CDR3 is TGTGCCAGCAGCTACAGACTAGCCGCCAATGAGCAGTTCTTC. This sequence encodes CASSYRLAANEQFF.

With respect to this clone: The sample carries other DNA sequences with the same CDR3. In DNA, the CDR3 is TGTGCCAGCTCACCAGACAGCTACGAGCAGTACTTC. It codes for CASSPDSYEQYF. The chain uses TRBV18 and TRBJ2-7; TRBD1 is a possible D gene (5 bases). V was clipped by 2 bases and J by 3 bases, with 5 bases between them. The germline CDR1 and CDR2 sequences are KGHSH and LQKENI. The CDR3 contains 12 residues.

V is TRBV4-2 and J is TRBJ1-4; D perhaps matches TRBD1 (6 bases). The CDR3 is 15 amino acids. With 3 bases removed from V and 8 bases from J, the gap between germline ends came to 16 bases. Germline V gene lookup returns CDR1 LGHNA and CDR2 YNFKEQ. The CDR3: CASSQRPGHREKLFF. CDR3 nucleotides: TGTGCCAGCAGCCAGCGTCCGGGACACCGCGAAAAACTGTTTTTT.

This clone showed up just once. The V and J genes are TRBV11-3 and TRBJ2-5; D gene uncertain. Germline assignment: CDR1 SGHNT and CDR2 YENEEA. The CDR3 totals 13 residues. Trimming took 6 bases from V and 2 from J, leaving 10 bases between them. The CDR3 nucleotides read TGTGCCAGCAGTCCCCCCGGGCAAGAGACCCAGTACTTC. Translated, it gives CASSPPGQETQYF.

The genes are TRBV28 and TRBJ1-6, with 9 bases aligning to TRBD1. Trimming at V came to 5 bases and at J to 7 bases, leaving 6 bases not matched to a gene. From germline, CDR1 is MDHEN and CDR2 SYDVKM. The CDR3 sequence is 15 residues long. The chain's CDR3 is CASSLRDRANSPLHF. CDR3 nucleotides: TGTGCCAGCAGTCTACGGGACAGGGCGAATTCACCCCTCCACTTT.

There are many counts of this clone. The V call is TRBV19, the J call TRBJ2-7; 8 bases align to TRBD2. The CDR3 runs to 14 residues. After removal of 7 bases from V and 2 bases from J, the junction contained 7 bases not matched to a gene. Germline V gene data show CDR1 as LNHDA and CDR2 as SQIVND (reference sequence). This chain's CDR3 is CASKEGAGAYEQYF. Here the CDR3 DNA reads TGTGCCAGTAAAGAGGGAGCGGGGGCCTACGAGCAGTACTTC.

CDR3 protein: CASSSTDPNYGYTF. The CDR3, as DNA: TGTGCCAGCAGTTCTACAGATCCTAACTATGGCTACACCTTC. V usage is TRBV6-5 and J usage is TRBJ1-2; D not resolved. CDR3 size: 14 residues. Per germline, CDR1 MNHEY and CDR2 SVGAGI. The V end was cut by 4 bases, the J end by 0 bases, with 9 bases between.

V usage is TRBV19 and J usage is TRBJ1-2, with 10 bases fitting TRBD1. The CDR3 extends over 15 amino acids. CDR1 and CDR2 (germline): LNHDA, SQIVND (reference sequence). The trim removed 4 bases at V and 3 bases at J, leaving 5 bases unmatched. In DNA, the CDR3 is TGTGCCAGTAGTAGGAAGACAGGGGGCGACTATGGCTACACCTTC. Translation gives CASSRKTGGDYGYTF.

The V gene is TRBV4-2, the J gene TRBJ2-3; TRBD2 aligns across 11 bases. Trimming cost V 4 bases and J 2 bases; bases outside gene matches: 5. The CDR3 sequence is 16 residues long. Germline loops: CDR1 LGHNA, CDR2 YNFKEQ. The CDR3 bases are TGTGCCAGCAGCCCCATAGCGGGGGGGATCACAGATACGCAGTATTTT. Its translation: CASSPIAGGITDTQYF.

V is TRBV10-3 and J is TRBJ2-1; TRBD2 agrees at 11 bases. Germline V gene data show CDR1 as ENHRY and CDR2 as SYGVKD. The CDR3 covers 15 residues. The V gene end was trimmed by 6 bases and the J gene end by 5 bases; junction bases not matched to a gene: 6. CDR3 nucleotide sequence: TGTGCCATCAGAGCTAGCGGGGGGCTTAACAATGAGCAGTTCTTC. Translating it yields CAIRASGGLNNEQFF.

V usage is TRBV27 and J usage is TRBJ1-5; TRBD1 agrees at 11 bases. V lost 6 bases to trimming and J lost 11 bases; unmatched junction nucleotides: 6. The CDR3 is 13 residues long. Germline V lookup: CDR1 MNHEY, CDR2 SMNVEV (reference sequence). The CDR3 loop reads CASSRGQGGSQHF. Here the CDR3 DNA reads TGTGCCAGCAGCAGGGGACAGGGGGGATCCCAGCATTTT.

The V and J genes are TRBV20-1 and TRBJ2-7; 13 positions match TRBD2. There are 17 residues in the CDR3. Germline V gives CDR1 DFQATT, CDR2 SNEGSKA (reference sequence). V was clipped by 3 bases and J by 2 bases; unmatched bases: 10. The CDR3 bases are TGCAGTGCTAGTGGGTGGACTAGCGGGAGTCAACCCTACGAGCAGTACTTC. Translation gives CSASGWTSGSQPYEQYF.

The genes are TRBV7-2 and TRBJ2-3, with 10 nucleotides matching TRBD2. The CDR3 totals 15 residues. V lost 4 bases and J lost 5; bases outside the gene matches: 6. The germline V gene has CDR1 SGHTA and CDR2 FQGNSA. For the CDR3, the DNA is TGTGCCAGCAGCTGGAAAGCGGGAGGGGAAGATACGCAGTATTTT. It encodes CASSWKAGGEDTQYF.

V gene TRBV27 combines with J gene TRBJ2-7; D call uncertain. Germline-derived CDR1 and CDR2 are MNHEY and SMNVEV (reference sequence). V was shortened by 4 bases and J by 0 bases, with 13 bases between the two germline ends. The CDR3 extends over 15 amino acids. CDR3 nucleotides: TGTGCCAGCAGTTATCGCGACACCCTCTCCTACGAGCAGTACTTC. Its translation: CASSYRDTLSYEQYF.

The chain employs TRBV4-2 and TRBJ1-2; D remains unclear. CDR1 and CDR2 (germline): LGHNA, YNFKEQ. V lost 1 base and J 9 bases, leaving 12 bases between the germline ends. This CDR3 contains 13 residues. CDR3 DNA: TGTGCCAGCAGCCAAGCGGGAGGTCGAAGCTACACCTTC. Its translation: CASSQAGGRSYTF.

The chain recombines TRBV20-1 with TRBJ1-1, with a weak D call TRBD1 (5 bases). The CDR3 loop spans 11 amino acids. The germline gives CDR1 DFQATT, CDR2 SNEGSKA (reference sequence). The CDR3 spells CTGGTVTEAFF. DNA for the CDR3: TGCACTGGCGGGACGGTCACTGAAGCTTTCTTT.

This chain's CDR3 is CASSTDMRNTNTGELFF. CDR3 nucleotide sequence: TGTGCCAGTAGCACCGATATGCGGAATACGAACACCGGGGAGCTGTTTTTT. The chain joins TRBV19 to TRBJ2-2; D is unresolved. The CDR3 loop spans 17 amino acids. Trimming took off 6 bases at V and 0 bases at J, with 17 bases between the two ends. Germline CDR1 and CDR2: LNHDA and SQIVND (reference sequence).

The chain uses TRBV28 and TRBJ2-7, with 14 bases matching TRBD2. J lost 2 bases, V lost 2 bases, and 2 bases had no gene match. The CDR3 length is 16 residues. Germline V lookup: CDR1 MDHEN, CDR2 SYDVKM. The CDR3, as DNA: TGTGCCAGCAGTTTAGGGGGACTAGCGGGGGCCTACGAGCAGTACTTC. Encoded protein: CASSLGGLAGAYEQYF.

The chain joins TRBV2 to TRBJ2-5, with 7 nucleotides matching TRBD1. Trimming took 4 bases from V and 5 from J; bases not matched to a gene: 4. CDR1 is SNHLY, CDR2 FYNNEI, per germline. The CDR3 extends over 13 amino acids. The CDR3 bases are TGTGCCAGCAGTGGGCAGGGGGACGAGACCCAGTACTTC. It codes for CASSGQGDETQYF.

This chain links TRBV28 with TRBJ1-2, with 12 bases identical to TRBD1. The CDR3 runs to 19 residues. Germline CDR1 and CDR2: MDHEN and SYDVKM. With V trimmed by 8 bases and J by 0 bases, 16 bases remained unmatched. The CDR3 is CASLTRDRGLFGANYGYTF. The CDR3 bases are TGTGCCAGCCTGACCCGGGACAGGGGGCTGTTTGGGGCTAACTATGGCTACACCTTC.

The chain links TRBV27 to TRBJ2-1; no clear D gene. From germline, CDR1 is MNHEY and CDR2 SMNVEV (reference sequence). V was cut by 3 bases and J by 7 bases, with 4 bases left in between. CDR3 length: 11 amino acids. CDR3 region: CASSFRNEQFF. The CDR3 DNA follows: TGTGCCAGCAGTTTTCGGAATGAGCAGTTCTTC.